This T cell receptor (beta chain) was sequenced in a study of blood T cells in healthy people across ages. The second PCR ran roughly 6 to 11 cycles with a sample-barcoded 5' primer and J-beta primers. One entry per CDR3 protein results from TCRdb running MiXCR on the 5' RACE reads. Of hundreds of thousands of distinct CDR3 sequences detected, roughly 21% appear once; the ten largest clones hold around 3.4%. Donation came from healthy Caucasian individuals in Russia who were aged 6 to 90. General study points: The study lacked donor CMV status, which possibly confounded expanded clonotype changes. In long-lived donors, naive CD4+ cell counts and diversity exceeded those of aged donors. Per million T cells, TCR beta diversity dropped about linearly as age rose.

There are a few counts of this clonotype. Its antigen is as yet unknown. V shed 0 bases and J 5 bases; nucleotides not matched to a gene: 4. This CDR3 contains 15 residues. Per the germline V gene, CDR1 is SGHKS and CDR2 is YYEKEE (reference sequence). The source material was blood. This TCR derives from a man aged 65 to 85 in good health. This sequence joins TRBV5-5 and TRBJ2-5, with TRBD2 matching over 10 bases. CDR3 amino acids: CASSLEAGGVETQYF. Here the CDR3 DNA reads TGTGCCAGCAGCTTGGAAGCGGGAGGGGTGGAGACCCAGTACTTC.